The present T cell receptor beta chain was sequenced within a study of CD8 T cells in ankylosing spondylitis (dated by TCRdb to 2017 to 2019). Regarding the complete study: To find TCR variants linked to disease, the study profiled T cell receptor beta repertoires in ankylosing spondylitis patients and healthy donors. The full study cohort was made up of 25 to 30 ankylosing spondylitis patients and about a hundred healthy donors. Peripheral blood was sampled, and synovial fluid was additionally collected from ankylosing spondylitis patients. General conclusions and limits of the study: A CD8+ phenotype was shown by the disease-linked clones, which were found at relatively low frequencies in peripheral blood. Some motif variants were previously reported in synovial fluid and blood of reactive arthritis patients, suggesting common disease-initiation mechanisms. Significant enrichment of the disease-linked clones was reported in matched synovial fluid samples from ankylosing spondylitis patients. A TCR beta motif of several highly homologous amino acid variants appeared characteristic of blood from ankylosing spondylitis patients.

CDR1 and CDR2 were assigned from the germline V gene as SQVTM and ANQGSEA. V trim: 7 bases; J trim: 8 bases; unmatched bases: 14. Measured from the cysteine to the phenylalanine, the CDR3 is 14 residues long. The only DNA kept is the CDR3, 42 bases in frame from the first base. Comment on this clonotype: This receptor's antigen is unknown. Nothing much larger sits one base from this clone, and base qualities are not available.

Sequenced on an Illumina HiSeq 2500. Quantitative 5'-RACE with molecular barcodes was used to prepare TCR beta libraries. The paper's processing steps were these. Disease-linked TCR variants were identified with a new computational method built on a probabilistic model of VDJ rearrangement. TCRdb redid the processing of the public reads, applying fastp at Q25 and MiXCR, and retained in-frame beta chains. Rows with one shared CDR3 protein collapse into an entry with the most common genes and DNA. The V and J calls, along with clone size, are taken from TCRdb and not from the paper's own processing. The sample table contains about 240,000 distinct CDR3 sequences; only one count was recorded for roughly a quarter of them. In total, the top ten clones hold around 0.64% of the sample.

The chain links TRBV29-1 with TRBJ2-1, with 7 middle bases fitting TRBD2. This receptor was identified in a male donor with ankylosing spondylitis or in good health (not recorded which). The specimen was blood, either unsorted or a sorted T cell fraction (not recorded which). CDR3 sequence: CSGSAGPQSDEQFF. The nucleotide sequence is TGCAGCGGTTCAGCGGGGCCACAATCTGATGAGCAGTTCTTC.